The present TCR beta chain was sequenced within a study of Ad26.COV2.S vaccination and SARS-CoV-2 variants. Specified treatment: over 15 received Ad26.COV2.S at low or high dose, single or two shots; several received placebo; per-sample allocation not given. Sampling was performed 63 days after the first vaccine or placebo injection. Produced via immunoSEQ multiplex PCR; TCRdb's table is partial and in-frame only. The sample has about 460,000 clones, 70% to 90% seen once. CDR3 length equals 13 residues. Germline assignment: CDR1 LGHNA and CDR2 YSLEER. Deletions cut 0 bases from V and 4 bases from J, with 4 bases between.

The J gene is TRBJ1-5, the V gene TRBV4-3; the D is unclear. The sequence derives from a person aged 18-65 years who received the Ad26.COV2.S COVID-19 vaccine or a placebo. The material sequenced was peripheral blood, taken in a trial of Ad26.COV2.S vaccine versus placebo. CDR3 DNA sequence: TGCGCCAGCAGCCAAGAGAGGAATCAGCCCCAGCATTTT. Amino acid sequence: CASSQERNQPQHF.